The 23 T cell receptor beta chains reported below all come from one sample, sequenced in a study of tumor-infiltrating lymphocytes in oesophageal squamous cell carcinoma. TCRdb passed the PCR reads through MiXCR, listing each CDR3 protein once. The top ten clones hold about 10% of a sample with 20,000 or so distinct CDR3 sequences, 35% to 50% of them seen once. The sample taken for sequencing was normal esophageal tissue next to the tumor. The receptor set was obtained from a male donor with esophageal squamous cell carcinoma.

The chain joins TRBV6-1 to TRBJ2-6; no clear D gene. The length of the CDR3 is 11 residues. Trimming pared 8 bases from V and 5 bases from J, leaving 4 bases between. In germline, CDR1 is MNHNS, CDR2 SASEGT. CDR3: CASLRANVLTF. CDR3 DNA sequence: TGTGCCAGCCTGAGGGCCAACGTCCTGACTTTC.

This chain uses TRBV7-2 with TRBJ2-3; 9 positions match TRBD1. The J call is uncertain, as TRBJ2-1 better fits the DNA end. The CDR3 covers 16 residues. The germline V gene encodes CDR1 SGHTA and CDR2 FQGNSA. CDR3 sequence: CASSLGRDRALDEQFF. The CDR3 bases are TGTGCCAGCAGCTTAGGGCGGGACAGGGCTTTGGATGAGCAGTTCTTC.

A single count supports this clonotype. The chain combines TRBV12-3 or TRBV12-4 with TRBJ2-3; D is perhaps TRBD1 (6 bases). Judging by the DNA end, TRBJ2-7 fits better; the J call may be wrong. CDR3 length: 14 residues. In nucleotides, the CDR3 is TGTGCCAGCAGCTCATGGACAGAGACCTACGAGCAGTACTTC. Encoded protein: CASSSWTETYEQYF.

This clonotype has at least ten counts. This may arise from a read error, as a much more abundant clone is one base away. V usage is TRBV7-9 and J usage is TRBJ2-7; TRBD2 is a possible D gene (6 bases). The CDR3 runs to 14 residues. Between the trimmed V and J ends, which lost 1 base and 7 bases, there was a span of 14 bases. Germline CDR1 is SEHNR and CDR2 is FQNEAQ (reference sequence). Written as DNA, the CDR3 is TGTGCCAGCAGCTTAGGGGGGACTTCCAATGAGCAGTACTTC. This encodes CASSLGGTSNEQYF.

V and J are TRBV12-3 or TRBV12-4 and TRBJ2-3, with 8 bases lining up with TRBD1. There are 14 residues in the CDR3. Trimming took 6 bases from V and 2 from J; bases not matched to a gene: 4. CDR3 amino acids: CASRRQGLTDTQYF. DNA for the CDR3: TGTGCCAGCAGAAGACAGGGGCTCACAGATACGCAGTATTTT.

The chain is built from TRBV11-2 and TRBJ2-7; 7 nucleotides line up with TRBD1. The J call could be wrong; TRBJ1-2 is a better fit for the DNA end. The germline gives CDR1 SGHAT, CDR2 FQNNGV. This CDR3 is built from 13 residues. As DNA, the CDR3 is TGTGCCAGCAGCTTCGGGACAGACTATGGCTACACCTTC. It codes for CASSFGTDYGYTF.

About this clonotype itself: In this CDR3 the conserved last residue, phenylalanine or tryptophan, is missing, so a read error is likely. CDR3 DNA: TGTGCCAGCAGCTTCTTCCAGGAGGCTGACAATGAGCAGTTCTTG. Translating gives CASSFFQEADNEQFL. V usage is TRBV7-6 and J usage is TRBJ2-5, with a weak D call TRBD2 (5 bases). Judging by the DNA end, TRBJ2-1 fits better; the J call may be wrong. This CDR3 has 15 residues. Per the germline V gene, CDR1 is SGHVS and CDR2 is FNYEAQ.

This clonotype was observed a handful of times. One end of the junction varies from germline; a read error may be responsible. V gene TRBV7-6 combines with J gene TRBJ2-1; TRBD2 aligns across 8 bases. Looked up from germline, CDR1 is SGHVS and CDR2 is FNYEAQ. CDR3 length: 13 amino acids. CDR3 sequence reads: CASSLAGFNEQFF. CDR3 nucleotides: TGTGCTAGCAGCTTAGCGGGGTTCAATGAGCAGTTCTTC.

This sequence joins TRBV6-8 and TRBJ2-7, with D uncertain. V lost 0 bases and J lost 7, with 13 bases in between. In germline, CDR1 is MNHGY, CDR2 SAAAGT. This CDR3 region has 14 residues. CDR3 sequence reads: CASSYSKIPFEQYF. The CDR3 DNA is TGTGCCAGCAGTTACTCGAAAATCCCTTTTGAGCAGTACTTC.

This clonotype occurred a few times. The rearrangement uses TRBV11-2 and TRBJ1-1, with D possibly being TRBD1 (5 bases). Germline CDR1 and CDR2: SGHAT and FQNNGV. Trimming pared 2 bases from V and 1 base from J, leaving 8 bases between. The CDR3 is made up of 14 amino acids. CDR3 nucleotide sequence: TGTGCCAGCAGCTTAAGGCAGGGGAACACTGAAGCTTTCTTT. It translates to CASSLRQGNTEAFF.

This clonotype is categorized as medium-sized. The chain carries TRBV6-2 or TRBV6-3 and TRBJ2-5; 10 bases are shared with TRBD1. V lost 7 bases and J lost 2; bases outside the gene matches: 7. This CDR3 region has 15 residues. The germline V gene has CDR1 MNHEY and CDR2 SVGEGT. The CDR3 region has the DNA TGTGCCAGCACCCCGGGACAGGGGACTCAAGAGACCCAGTACTTC. Translating gives CASTPGQGTQETQYF.

V gene TRBV28 combines with J gene TRBJ1-1; a possible D gene is TRBD1 (6 bases). The CDR3 covers 14 residues. V was pared by 7 bases and J by 0 bases, with 12 bases between. The germline V gene encodes CDR1 MDHEN and CDR2 SYDVKM. The CDR3 DNA reads as TGTGCCAGCATCGTAGGGGGGCTGAACACTGAAGCTTTCTTT. Translated, it gives CASIVGGLNTEAFF.

This clonotype has ten or more counts. This chain uses TRBV27 with TRBJ2-1; D is possibly TRBD2 (5 bases). Germline V gene lookup returns CDR1 MNHEY and CDR2 SMNVEV (reference sequence). The CDR3 length is 14 residues. Trimming cost V 0 bases and J 10 bases, with 13 bases left between them. DNA for the CDR3: TGTGCCAGCAGTTTATCCCCCCAGCGGATCGAGCAGTTCTTC. It specifies CASSLSPQRIEQFF.

This clonotype was recorded many times. The chain recombines TRBV7-8 with TRBJ1-4; tentatively, D is TRBD1 (5 bases). The germline V gene encodes CDR1 SGHVS and CDR2 FQNEAQ. Trimming stripped 5 bases from V and 1 base from J, with 8 bases between. The CDR3 is made up of 14 amino acids. The CDR3, as DNA: TGTGCCAGCAGCGAAGGGGTAACTAATGAAAAACTGTTTTTT. Protein sequence: CASSEGVTNEKLFF.

The gene calls are TRBV6-8 and TRBJ2-7; unclear D gene. From germline, CDR1 is MNHGY and CDR2 SAAAGT. This CDR3 has 12 residues. The V end lost 5 bases, the J end lost 0 bases, and 5 bases lay between the germline ends. The CDR3 protein is CASSRVSYEQYF. In nucleotides, the CDR3 is TGTGCCAGCAGTAGGGTCTCCTACGAGCAGTACTTC.

The genes are TRBV7-2 and TRBJ2-7, with 16 nucleotides matching TRBD2. With the DNA end fitting TRBJ2-5 better, the J assignment may be wrong. This CDR3 contains 18 residues. Germline CDR1 SGHTA, CDR2 FQGNSA. The CDR3 coding sequence is TGTGCCAGCAGCTTAGGAACGGGACTAGCGGGAGGGAGGGAGACCCAGTACTTC. Translated, it gives CASSLGTGLAGGRETQYF.

By share of the sample, this clonotype is medium-sized. The rearrangement uses TRBV10-3 and TRBJ2-3, with D perhaps TRBD1 (5 bases). Trimming took off 4 bases at V and 0 bases at J, with 11 bases between the two ends. This CDR3 has 15 amino acids. The V gene's germline CDR1 is ENHRY and CDR2 SYGVKD. The CDR3 reads CAISGTLRSTDTQYF. The CDR3 nucleotides are TGTGCCATCAGTGGGACACTGAGGAGCACAGATACGCAGTATTTT.

The chain links TRBV28 to TRBJ2-7; the D gene is possibly TRBD1 (6 bases). The germline V gene has CDR1 MDHEN and CDR2 SYDVKM. V was trimmed by 5 bases and J by 8 bases, leaving 13 bases between them. The CDR3 totals 12 residues. The CDR3 protein is CASSGNRAQQYF. In DNA form, the CDR3 reads TGTGCCAGCAGTGGGAACAGGGCACAGCAGTACTTC. Drawing the rest from reference TRBV28 and TRBJ2-7, the complete variable domain is DVKVTQSSRYLVKRTGEKVFLECVQDMDHENMFWYRQDPGLGLRLIYFSYDVKMKEKGDIPEGYSVSREKKERFSLILESASTNQTSMYLCASSGNRAQQYFGPGTRLTVT.

This clonotype was counted many times. The junction shows a germline mismatch at one end, possibly a read error. V and J are TRBV10-2 and TRBJ2-3, with 10 bases identical to TRBD1. From germline, CDR1 is WSHSY and CDR2 SAAADI. The CDR3 loop spans 13 amino acids. The chain's CDR3 is CASRDRGTETQYF. CDR3 nucleotide sequence: TGCGCCAGCAGGGACAGGGGGACAGAGACGCAGTATTTT.

This chain links TRBV7-6 with TRBJ2-3; no clear D gene. V lost 5 bases, J lost 6 bases, and 12 bases lay in between. The CDR3 spans 13 residues. CDR1 and CDR2 from the germline V gene are SGHVS and FNYEAQ. This CDR3 reads CASSARQADTQYF. CDR3 coding DNA: TGTGCCAGCAGCGCGCGGCAAGCGGATACGCAGTATTTT.

This clonotype was seen a few times. The genes are TRBV7-2 and TRBJ1-1; tentative D call: TRBD1 (5 bases). The CDR3 is 15 amino acids. The V end was cut by 5 bases, the J end by 5 bases, with 18 bases between. CDR1 and CDR2 (germline): SGHTA, FQGNSA. This CDR3 reads CASSPRTRRGTEAFF. In DNA, the CDR3 is TGTGCCAGCAGCCCCAGGACCAGACGGGGGACTGAAGCTTTCTTT.

The chain is built from TRBV7-8 and TRBJ2-4; D remains ambiguous. The J call may be wrong; the DNA end is better matched by TRBJ2-7. There are 12 residues in the CDR3. CDR1 and CDR2 (germline): SGHVS, FQNEAQ. CDR3 sequence (DNA): TGTGCCAGCAGCTTTGACTCCTACGAGCAGTACTTC. This encodes CASSFDSYEQYF.

V gene TRBV7-2 combines with J gene TRBJ2-3, with TRBD2 matching 10 bases. The CDR3 consists of 17 residues. From germline, CDR1 is SGHTA and CDR2 FQGNSA. The J segment lost 2 bases and the V segment lost 1 base, leaving 6 bases of the junction unmatched. The CDR3 DNA reads as TGTGCCAGCAGCTTAGTAGGGGGACTAGCGTCCACAGATACGCAGTATTTT. Translating it yields CASSLVGGLASTDTQYF. The full variable domain, with the rest looked up from reference TRBV7-2 and TRBJ2-3, is GAGVSQSPSNKVTEKGKDVELRCDPISGHTALYWYRQSLGQGLEFLIYFQGNSAPDKSGLPSDRFSAERTGGSVSTLTIQRTQQEDSAVYLCASSLVGGLASTDTQYFGPGTRLTVL.